These T cell receptor beta chains were read from a single sample in a study of cytomegalovirus exposure and HLA in healthy donors. Only in-frame clones appear in the TCRdb table, and some are missing; sequencing was by immunoSEQ multiplex PCR. The sample lists under 150,000 clones, 76% seen once, with roughly 1.8% in the top ten. Sequencing was carried out using PBMCs. The receptor set was obtained from a woman aged 40 to 50 in good health and CMV-seronegative. CDR3s leave out the opening cysteine and the closing phenylalanine or tryptophan. Each record gives: V gene, J gene, CDR3 length, CDR3 protein.

TRBV18	TRBJ2-1	14	ASSPLDRASYNEQF
TRBV28	TRBJ1-2	12	VSSFQGGNYGYT
TRBV7-3	TRBJ2-1	20	ASSLPHLGTSGGLASYNEQF
TRBV5-8	TRBJ1-4	13	ASSPGGTGSEKLF
TRBV2	TRBJ2-7	14	ASSDHDRAGGYEQY
TRBV10-3	TRBJ1-1	14	AISENGRKGYTEAF
TRBV27	TRBJ1-1	14	ASSLDRGLVGTEAF
TRBV11-2	TRBJ2-7	15	ASSLGLRGPLGDEQY
TRBV4-1	TRBJ1-2	13	ASSQAQGLNYGYT
TRBV5-6	TRBJ2-7	16	ASSGTSGSFVGSYEQY
TRBV30	TRBJ2-1	13	AWSVEGSMGNEQF
TRBV6-6	TRBJ1-2	14	ASSQLRGGANYGYT
TRBV5-8	TRBJ1-2	14	ASRKNRGIRSYGYT
TRBV6-5	TRBJ1-5	13	ASSRDRGGNQPQH
TRBV28	TRBJ2-1	14	ASSFGLADIYNEQF
TRBV5-1	TRBJ2-7	12	ASSGGAQGYEQY
TRBV19	TRBJ1-4	14	ASSIDQEGAVFGLF
TRBV5-8	TRBJ2-3	11	ASSGTGVDTQY
TRBV6-5	TRBJ1-6	13	ASSYSGSGNSPLH
TRBV6-1	TRBJ1-2	12	ASSYNRGGYGYT
TRBV2	TRBJ2-7	9	ASSGFEEQY
TRBV6-6	TRBJ1-1	12	ASSYSTEQTEAF
TRBV10-1	TRBJ2-3	16	ASSEFLPATDTTDTQY
TRBV21-1	TRBJ2-2	14	ASSKNGTRNTGELF
TRBV2	TRBJ1-5	15	ASSVRQGPPSNQPQH
TRBV6-1	TRBJ1-4	14	ASSEAQGWTNEKLF
TRBV6-1	TRBJ2-7	11	ASSEGGSYEQY
TRBV28	TRBJ2-3	13	ASSLDRAGADTQY
TRBV10-1	TRBJ2-1	13	ASSPPGQGPNEQF
TRBV19	TRBJ2-3	11	ASTMGATDTQY
TRBV6-5	TRBJ1-5	14	ASSYSWGEESQPQH
TRBV11-3	TRBJ1-1	13	ASSLDGHGNTEAF